This TCR beta chain is from a study of T cells in localized non-small cell lung cancer. Study-level points and caveats: The study linked higher blood T cell density to longer overall survival. Measurement of T cell clonality placed uninvolved adjacent lung highest, above the level in tumor.

To note about this clone: Antigen specificity is unknown.

V lost 1 base to trimming and J lost 7 bases, with 4 bases between them. The CDR3 totals 11 residues. CDR1 is SNHLY and CDR2 is FYNNEI in the germline V gene. Repertoires were generated with immunoSEQ multiplex PCR, while TCRdb's copy carries only in-frame clones and drops some. Counted here are roughly 35,000 clones, just over 90% occurring once; the ten biggest clones make up around 7%. This sequence originates from a female donor older than 55 with stage I lung adenocarcinoma. Sample: peripheral blood, taken before any cancer treatment. The chain uses TRBV2 and TRBJ1-1; no clear D. This chain's CDR3 is CASSEGIEAFF. The CDR3 DNA reads as TGTGCCAGCAGTGAAGGGATTGAAGCTTTCTTT.